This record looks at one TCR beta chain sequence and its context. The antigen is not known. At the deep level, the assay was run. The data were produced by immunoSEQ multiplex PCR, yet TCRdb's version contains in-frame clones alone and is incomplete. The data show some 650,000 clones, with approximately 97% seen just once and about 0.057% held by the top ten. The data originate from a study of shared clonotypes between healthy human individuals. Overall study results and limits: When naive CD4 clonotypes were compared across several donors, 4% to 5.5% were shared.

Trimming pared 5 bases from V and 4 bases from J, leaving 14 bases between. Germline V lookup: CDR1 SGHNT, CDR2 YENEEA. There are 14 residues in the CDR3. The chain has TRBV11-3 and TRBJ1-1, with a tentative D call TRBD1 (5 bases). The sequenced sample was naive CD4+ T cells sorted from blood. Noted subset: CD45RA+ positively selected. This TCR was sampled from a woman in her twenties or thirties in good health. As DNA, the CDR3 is TGTGCCAGCAGCCCTCACCCCGGGGCCACTGAAGCTTTCTTT. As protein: CASSPHPGATEAFF.